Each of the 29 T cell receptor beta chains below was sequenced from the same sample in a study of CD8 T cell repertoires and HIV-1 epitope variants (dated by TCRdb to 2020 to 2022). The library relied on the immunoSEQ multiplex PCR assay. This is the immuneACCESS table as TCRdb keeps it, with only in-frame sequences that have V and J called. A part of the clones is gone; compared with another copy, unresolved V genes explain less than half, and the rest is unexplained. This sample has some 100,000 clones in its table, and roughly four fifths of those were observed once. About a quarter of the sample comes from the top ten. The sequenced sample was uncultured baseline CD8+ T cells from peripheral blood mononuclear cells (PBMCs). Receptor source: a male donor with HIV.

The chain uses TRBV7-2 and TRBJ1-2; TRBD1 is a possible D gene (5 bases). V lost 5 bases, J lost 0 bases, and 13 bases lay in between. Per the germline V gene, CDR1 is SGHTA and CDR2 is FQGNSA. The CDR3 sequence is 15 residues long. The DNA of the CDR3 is TGTGCCAGCAGCGTAATACAGGTTCCTAACTATGGCTACACCTTC. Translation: CASSVIQVPNYGYTF.

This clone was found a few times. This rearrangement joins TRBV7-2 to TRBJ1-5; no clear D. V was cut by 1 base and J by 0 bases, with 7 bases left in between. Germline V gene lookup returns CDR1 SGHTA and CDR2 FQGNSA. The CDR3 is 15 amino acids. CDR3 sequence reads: CASSLGPYSNQPQHF. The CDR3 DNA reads TGTGCCAGCAGCTTAGGACCTTATAGCAATCAGCCCCAGCATTTT.

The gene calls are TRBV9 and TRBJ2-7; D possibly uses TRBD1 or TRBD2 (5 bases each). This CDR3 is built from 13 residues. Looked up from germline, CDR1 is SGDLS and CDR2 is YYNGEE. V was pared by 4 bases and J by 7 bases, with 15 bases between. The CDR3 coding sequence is TGTGCCAGCAGCACCCTACCCGAGGGGGAGCAGTACTTC. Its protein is CASSTLPEGEQYF. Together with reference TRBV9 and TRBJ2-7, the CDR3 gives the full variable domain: DSGVTQTPKHLITATGQRVTLRCSPRSGDLSVYWYQQSLDQGLQFLIQYYNGEERAKGNILERFSAQQFPDLHSELNLSSLELGDSALYFCASSTLPEGEQYFGPGTRLTVT.

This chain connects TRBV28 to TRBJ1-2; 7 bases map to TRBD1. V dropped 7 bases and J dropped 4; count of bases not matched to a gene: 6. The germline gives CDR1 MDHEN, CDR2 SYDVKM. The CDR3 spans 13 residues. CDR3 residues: CASTGTVGYGYTF. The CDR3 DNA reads TGTGCCAGCACGGGGACAGTAGGCTATGGCTACACCTTC.

For the CDR3, the DNA is TGCGCCAGCAGTGTGCAGGGCTCGAACACTGAAGCTTTCTTT. It specifies CASSVQGSNTEAFF. This chain joins TRBV10-2 and TRBJ1-1, with a weak D call TRBD1 (5 bases). Germline CDR1 reads WSHSY; CDR2 reads SAAADI. The CDR3 sequence is 14 residues long. Trimming left V 4 bases short and J 1 base short, with 10 bases between.

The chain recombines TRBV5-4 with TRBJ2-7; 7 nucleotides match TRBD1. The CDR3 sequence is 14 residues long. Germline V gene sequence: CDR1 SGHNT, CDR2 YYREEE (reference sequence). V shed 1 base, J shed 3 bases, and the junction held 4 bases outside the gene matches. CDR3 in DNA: TGTGCCAGCAGCTTGTGGGACAGAAACTACGAGCAGTACTTC. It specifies CASSLWDRNYEQYF.

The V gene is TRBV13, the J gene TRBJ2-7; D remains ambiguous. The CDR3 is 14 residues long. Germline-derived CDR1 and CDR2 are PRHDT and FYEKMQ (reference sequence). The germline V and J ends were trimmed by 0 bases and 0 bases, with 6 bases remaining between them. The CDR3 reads CASSLGGLSYEQYF. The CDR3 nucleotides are TGTGCCAGCAGCTTAGGTGGTCTCTCCTACGAGCAGTACTTC.

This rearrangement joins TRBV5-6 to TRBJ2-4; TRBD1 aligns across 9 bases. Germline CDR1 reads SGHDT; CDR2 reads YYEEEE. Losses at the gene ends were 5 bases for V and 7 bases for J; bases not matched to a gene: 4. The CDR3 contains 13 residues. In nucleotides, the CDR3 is TGTGCCAGCAGACGGGGGACAGGGAACATTCAGTACTTC. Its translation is CASRRGTGNIQYF.

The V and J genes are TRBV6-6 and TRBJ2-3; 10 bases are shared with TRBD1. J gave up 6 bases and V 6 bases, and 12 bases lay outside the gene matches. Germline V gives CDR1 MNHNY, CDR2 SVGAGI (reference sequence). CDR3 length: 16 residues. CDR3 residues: CASSSGGQGIGDTQYF. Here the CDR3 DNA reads TGTGCCAGCAGCTCCGGGGGACAGGGGATTGGGGATACGCAGTATTTT.

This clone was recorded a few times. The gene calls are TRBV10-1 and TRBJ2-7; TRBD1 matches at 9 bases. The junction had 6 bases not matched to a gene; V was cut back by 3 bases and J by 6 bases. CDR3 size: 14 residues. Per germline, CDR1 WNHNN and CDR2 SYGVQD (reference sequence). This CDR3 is CASSDGTGLREQYF. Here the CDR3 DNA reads TGCGCCAGCAGTGACGGGACAGGGTTACGCGAGCAGTACTTC.

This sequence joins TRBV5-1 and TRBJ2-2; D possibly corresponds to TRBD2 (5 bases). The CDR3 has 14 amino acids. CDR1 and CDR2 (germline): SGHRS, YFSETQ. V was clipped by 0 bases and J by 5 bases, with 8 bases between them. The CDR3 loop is CASSLGGGTGELFF. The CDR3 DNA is TGCGCCAGCAGCTTGGGAGGCGGGACCGGGGAGCTGTTTTTT.

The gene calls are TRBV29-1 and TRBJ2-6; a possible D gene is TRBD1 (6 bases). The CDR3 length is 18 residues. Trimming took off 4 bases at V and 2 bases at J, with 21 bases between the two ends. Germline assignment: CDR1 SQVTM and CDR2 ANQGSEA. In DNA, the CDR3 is TGCAGCGTTGCCCCAAACAGGGTTTCCCCACCTGGGGCCAACGTCCTGACTTTC. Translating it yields CSVAPNRVSPPGANVLTF.

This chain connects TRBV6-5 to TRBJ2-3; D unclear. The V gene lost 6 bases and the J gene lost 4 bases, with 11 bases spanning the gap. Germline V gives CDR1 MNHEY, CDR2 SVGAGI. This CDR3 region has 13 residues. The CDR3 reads CASRQNFADTQYF. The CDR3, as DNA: TGTGCCAGCAGACAGAACTTTGCAGATACGCAGTATTTT.

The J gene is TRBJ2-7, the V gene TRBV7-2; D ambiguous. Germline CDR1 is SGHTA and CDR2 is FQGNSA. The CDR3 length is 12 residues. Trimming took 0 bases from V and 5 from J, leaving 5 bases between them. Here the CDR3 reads CASSLAGDEQYF. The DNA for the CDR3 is TGTGCCAGCAGCTTAGCGGGCGACGAGCAGTACTTC.

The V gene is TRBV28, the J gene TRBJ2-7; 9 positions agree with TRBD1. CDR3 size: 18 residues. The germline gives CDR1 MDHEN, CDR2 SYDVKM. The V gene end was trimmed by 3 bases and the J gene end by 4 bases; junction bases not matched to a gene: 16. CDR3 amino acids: CASSFILTGGEAGYEQYF. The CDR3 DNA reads TGTGCCAGCAGTTTTATTTTAACAGGGGGCGAAGCGGGGTACGAGCAGTACTTC.

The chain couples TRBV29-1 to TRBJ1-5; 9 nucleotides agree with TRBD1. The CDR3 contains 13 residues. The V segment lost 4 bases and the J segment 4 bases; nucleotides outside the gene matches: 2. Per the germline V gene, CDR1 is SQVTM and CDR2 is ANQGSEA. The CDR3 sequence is CSVGGQGNQPQHF. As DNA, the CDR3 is TGCAGCGTTGGGGGACAGGGTAATCAGCCCCAGCATTTT. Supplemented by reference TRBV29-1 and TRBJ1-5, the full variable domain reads SAVISQKPSRDICQRGTSLTIQCQVDSQVTMMFWYRQQPGQSLTLIATANQGSEATYESGFVIDKFPISRPNLTFSTLTVSNMSPEDSSIYLCSVGGQGNQPQHFGDGTRLSIL.

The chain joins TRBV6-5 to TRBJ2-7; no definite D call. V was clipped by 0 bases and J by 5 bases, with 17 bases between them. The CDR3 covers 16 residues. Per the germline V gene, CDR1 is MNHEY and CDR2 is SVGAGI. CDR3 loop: CASSYSSSPTFHEQYF. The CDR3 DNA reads TGTGCCAGCAGTTACTCGAGCTCGCCTACATTCCACGAGCAGTACTTC.

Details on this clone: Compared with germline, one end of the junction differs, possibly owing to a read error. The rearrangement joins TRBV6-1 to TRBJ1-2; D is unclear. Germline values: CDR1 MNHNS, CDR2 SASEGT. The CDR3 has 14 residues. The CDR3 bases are TGTGCCAGCAGAGAAGGGAGGGTGAATGGTGGCTACACCTTC. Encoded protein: CASREGRVNGGYTF.

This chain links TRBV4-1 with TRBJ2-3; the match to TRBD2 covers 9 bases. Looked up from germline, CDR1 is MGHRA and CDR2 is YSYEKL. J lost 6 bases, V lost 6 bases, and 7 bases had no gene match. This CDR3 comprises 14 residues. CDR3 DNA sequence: TGCGCCAGCAGTCAGGTAGCGGGAGCTGATACGCAGTATTTT. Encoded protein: CASSQVAGADTQYF.

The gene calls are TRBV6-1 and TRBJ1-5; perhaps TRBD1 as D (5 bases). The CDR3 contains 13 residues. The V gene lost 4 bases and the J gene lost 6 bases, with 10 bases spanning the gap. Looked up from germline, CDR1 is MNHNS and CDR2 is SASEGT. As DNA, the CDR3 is TGTGCCAGCAGTGCCCAGGGAAGTCAGCCCCAGCATTTT. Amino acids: CASSAQGSQPQHF.

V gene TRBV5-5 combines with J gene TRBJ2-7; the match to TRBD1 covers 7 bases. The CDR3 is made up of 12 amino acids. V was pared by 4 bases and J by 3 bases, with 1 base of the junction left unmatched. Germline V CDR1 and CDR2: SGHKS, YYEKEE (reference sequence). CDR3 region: CASSRQGYEQYF. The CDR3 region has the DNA TGTGCCAGCAGCCGACAGGGCTACGAGCAGTACTTC.

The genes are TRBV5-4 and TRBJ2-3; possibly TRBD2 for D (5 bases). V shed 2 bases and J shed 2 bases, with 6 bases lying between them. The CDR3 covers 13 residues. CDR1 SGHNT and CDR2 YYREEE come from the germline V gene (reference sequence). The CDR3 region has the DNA TGTGCCAGCAGCTTCCGGGACACAGATACGCAGTATTTT. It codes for CASSFRDTDTQYF. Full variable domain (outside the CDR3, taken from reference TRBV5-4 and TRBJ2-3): ETGVTQSPTHLIKTRGQQVTLRCSSQSGHNTVSWYQQALGQGPQFIFQYYREEENGRGNFPPRFSGLQFPNYSSELNVNALELDDSALYLCASSFRDTDTQYFGPGTRLTVL.

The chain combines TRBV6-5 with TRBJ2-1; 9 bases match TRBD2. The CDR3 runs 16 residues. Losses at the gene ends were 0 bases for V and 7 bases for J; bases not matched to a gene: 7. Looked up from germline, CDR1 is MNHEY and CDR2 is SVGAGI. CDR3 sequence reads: CASSYSGAGGQNEQFF. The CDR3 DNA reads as TGTGCCAGCAGTTACTCGGGAGCGGGAGGACAAAATGAGCAGTTCTTC.

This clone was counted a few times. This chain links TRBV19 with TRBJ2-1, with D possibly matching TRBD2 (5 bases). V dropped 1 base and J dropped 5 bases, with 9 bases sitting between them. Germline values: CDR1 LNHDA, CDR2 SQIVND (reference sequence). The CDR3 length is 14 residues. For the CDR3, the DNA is TGTGCCAGTAGTATAGCCGAGGGCCACAATGAGCAGTTCTTC. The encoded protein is CASSIAEGHNEQFF. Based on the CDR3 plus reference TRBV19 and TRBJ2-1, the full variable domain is DGGITQSPKYLFRKEGQNVTLSCEQNLNHDAMYWYRQDPGQGLRLIYYSQIVNDFQKGDIAEGYSVSREKKESFPLTVTSAQKNPTAFYLCASSIAEGHNEQFFGPGTRLTVL.

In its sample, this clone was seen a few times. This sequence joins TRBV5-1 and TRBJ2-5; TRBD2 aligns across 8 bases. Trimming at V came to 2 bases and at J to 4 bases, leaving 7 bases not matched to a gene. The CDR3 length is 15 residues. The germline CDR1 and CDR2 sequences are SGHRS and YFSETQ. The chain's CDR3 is CASSLLAVRGETQYF. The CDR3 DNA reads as TGCGCCAGCAGCTTACTAGCGGTTAGGGGAGAGACCCAGTACTTC.

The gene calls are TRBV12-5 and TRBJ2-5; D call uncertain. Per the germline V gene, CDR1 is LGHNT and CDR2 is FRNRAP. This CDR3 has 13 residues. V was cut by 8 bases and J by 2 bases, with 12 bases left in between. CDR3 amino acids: CASNLLGQETQYF. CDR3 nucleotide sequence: TGTGCTAGTAACCTGTTGGGACAAGAGACCCAGTACTTC.

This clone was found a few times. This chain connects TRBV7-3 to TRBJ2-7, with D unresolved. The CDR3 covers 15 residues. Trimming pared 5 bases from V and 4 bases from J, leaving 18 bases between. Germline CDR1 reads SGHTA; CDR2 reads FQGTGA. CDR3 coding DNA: TGTGCCAGCAGCCCCCGCCCGGCTACCCTATACGAGCAGTACTTC. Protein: CASSPRPATLYEQYF.

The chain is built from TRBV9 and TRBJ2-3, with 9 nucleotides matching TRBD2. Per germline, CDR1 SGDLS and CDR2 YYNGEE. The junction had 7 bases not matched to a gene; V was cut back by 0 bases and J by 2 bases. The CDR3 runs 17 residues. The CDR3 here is CASSVGGGGAYTDTQYF. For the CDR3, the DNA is TGTGCCAGCAGCGTAGGAGGCGGGGGGGCATACACAGATACGCAGTATTTT.

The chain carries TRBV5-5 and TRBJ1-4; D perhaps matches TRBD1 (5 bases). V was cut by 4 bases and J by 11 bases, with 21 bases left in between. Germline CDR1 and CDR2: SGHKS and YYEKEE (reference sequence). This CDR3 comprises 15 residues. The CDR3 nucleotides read TGTGCCAGCAGCAGCTCCCGGACTCCCGAGGGGAAACTGTTTTTT. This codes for CASSSSRTPEGKLFF.